These 13 T cell receptor beta chains share one sample of origin, sequenced in a study of T cell responses to AZD1222 COVID-19 vaccine. Generated by immunoSEQ multiplex PCR, the TCRdb table keeps only in-frame clones and is missing some. Found here are about 110,000 clones, roughly 90% of them singletons; the top ten hold 15%. Sequences were derived from peripheral blood, sampled 28 days after the second AZD1222 dose. The receptors stem from an adult who received the AZD1222 COVID-19 vaccine.

V and J are TRBV19 and TRBJ1-5; 8 bases are shared with TRBD1. Looked up from germline, CDR1 is LNHDA and CDR2 is SQIVND (reference sequence). The J segment lost 0 bases and the V segment lost 7 bases, leaving 14 bases of the junction unmatched. The CDR3 has 18 amino acids. The CDR3 spells CASTRRGQEADSNQPQHF. In DNA form, the CDR3 reads TGTGCCAGTACCCGGCGGGGACAGGAGGCGGATAGCAATCAGCCCCAGCATTTT.

The gene calls are TRBV28 and TRBJ1-4; 12 positions agree with TRBD1. Trimming cost V 6 bases and J 8 bases; bases outside gene matches: 7. CDR1 is MDHEN and CDR2 is SYDVKM in the germline V gene. This CDR3 region has 15 residues. The CDR3 spells CASRRGDRGQEKLFF. The CDR3, as DNA: TGTGCCAGCAGGAGAGGGGACAGGGGGCAGGAAAAACTGTTTTTT. The complete variable domain, with remaining parts taken from reference TRBV28 and TRBJ1-4, reads DVKVTQSSRYLVKRTGEKVFLECVQDMDHENMFWYRQDPGLGLRLIYFSYDVKMKEKGDIPEGYSVSREKKERFSLILESASTNQTSMYLCASRRGDRGQEKLFFGSGTQLSVL.

The sample holds one count of this clone. The chain uses TRBV7-2 and TRBJ2-4; TRBD2 agrees at 12 bases. This CDR3 has 13 residues. Germline assignment: CDR1 SGHTA and CDR2 FQGNSA. V lost 2 bases, J lost 15 bases, and 5 bases stayed unmatched. The CDR3 protein is CASSLQGLAGRYF. The CDR3 DNA sequence: TGTGCCAGCAGCTTACAGGGACTAGCGGGCCGGTACTTC.

The rearrangement links TRBV18 to TRBJ1-2; a possible D gene is TRBD1 (6 bases). This CDR3 region has 15 residues. The germline gives CDR1 KGHSH, CDR2 LQKENI. Trimming pared 1 base from V and 2 bases from J, leaving 11 bases between. The CDR3 coding sequence is TGTGCCAGCTCACCACTCGCAGGGGCAAACTATGGCTACACCTTC. Translating gives CASSPLAGANYGYTF.

The J gene is TRBJ2-7, the V gene TRBV19; D gene uncertain. The V end lost 7 bases, the J end lost 7 bases, and 5 bases lay between the germline ends. Germline CDR1 is LNHDA and CDR2 is SQIVND (reference sequence). CDR3 length equals 9 residues. CDR3 bases: TGTGCCAGTAACTTAGAGCAGTACTTC. Translation: CASNLEQYF.

The chain carries TRBV19 and TRBJ2-1; 10 bases align to TRBD2. V shed 2 bases, J shed 7 bases, and the junction held 5 bases outside the gene matches. The germline V gene encodes CDR1 LNHDA and CDR2 SQIVND (reference sequence). The length of the CDR3 is 15 residues. The CDR3: CASSIRTSGMNEQFF. The CDR3 bases are TGTGCCAGTAGTATAAGAACTAGCGGGATGAATGAGCAGTTCTTC.

This clone was seen only once. The DNA for the CDR3 is TGTGCCAGCAGGTCGGGTTTCGACAATCAGCCCCAGCATTTT. Translating it yields CASRSGFDNQPQHF. The chain links TRBV27 to TRBJ1-5; no reliable D call. V lost 6 bases, J lost 3 bases, and 12 bases lay in between. The CDR3 extends over 14 amino acids. Germline V CDR1 and CDR2: MNHEY, SMNVEV (reference sequence).

This clone was observed a handful of times. The V gene is TRBV14, the J gene TRBJ1-6; D call uncertain. The CDR3 consists of 15 residues. V was cut by 5 bases and J by 2 bases, with 10 bases left in between. CDR1 and CDR2 (germline): SGHDN, FVKESK. CDR3 sequence reads: CASSTRAPYNSPLHF. CDR3 in DNA: TGTGCCAGCAGCACTCGGGCTCCCTATAATTCACCCCTCCACTTT.

This chain connects TRBV5-1 to TRBJ2-5; 12 positions agree with TRBD2. J lost 5 bases, V lost 0 bases, and 8 bases had no gene match. The CDR3 contains 17 residues. Germline CDR1 reads SGHRS; CDR2 reads YFSETQ. CDR3 in DNA: TGCGCCAGCAGCTTGGGAGCTAGCGGGGGGGCGTTTGAGACCCAGTACTTC. Translation: CASSLGASGGAFETQYF. The complete variable domain, with remaining parts taken from reference TRBV5-1 and TRBJ2-5, reads KAGVTQTPRYLIKTRGQQVTLSCSPISGHRSVSWYQQTPGQGLQFLFEYFSETQRNKGNFPGRFSGRQFSNSRSEMNVSTLELGDSALYLCASSLGASGGAFETQYFGPGTRLLVL.

This rearrangement joins TRBV7-8 to TRBJ1-1; 7 bases are shared with TRBD1. Germline V gives CDR1 SGHVS, CDR2 FQNEAQ. J lost 10 bases, V lost 2 bases, and 7 bases had no gene match. There are 13 residues in the CDR3. CDR3 amino acids: CASSLFEGALAFF. CDR3 DNA: TGTGCCAGCAGCTTATTTGAGGGGGCACTAGCTTTCTTT. The full variable domain, completed using reference TRBV7-8 and TRBJ1-1, is GAGVSQSPRYKVAKRGQDVALRCDPISGHVSLFWYQQALGQGPEFLTYFQNEAQLDKSGLPSDRFFAERPEGSVSTLKIQRTQQEDSAVYLCASSLFEGALAFFGQGTRLTVV.

The V and J genes are TRBV5-4 and TRBJ2-7, with D possibly being TRBD2 (7 bases). Trimming took 1 base from V and 4 from J, leaving 15 bases between them. In germline, CDR1 is SGHNT, CDR2 YYREEE (reference sequence). This CDR3 comprises 15 residues. The CDR3 is CASSLSAGAPYEQYF. The CDR3 coding sequence is TGTGCCAGCAGCTTGTCTGCGGGGGCCCCGTACGAGCAGTACTTC.

The rearrangement uses TRBV19 and TRBJ1-1; 9 bases agree with TRBD1. The CDR3 is 20 amino acids. From germline, CDR1 is LNHDA and CDR2 SQIVND (reference sequence). Trimming took 5 bases from V and 1 from J; bases not matched to a gene: 20. CDR3 sequence: CASSFFGTGRLTERNTEAFF. The CDR3, as DNA: TGTGCCAGTAGTTTTTTTGGGACAGGGCGCTTAACCGAGAGGAACACTGAAGCTTTCTTT. Variable domain in full (rest from reference TRBV19 and TRBJ1-1): DGGITQSPKYLFRKEGQNVTLSCEQNLNHDAMYWYRQDPGQGLRLIYYSQIVNDFQKGDIAEGYSVSREKKESFPLTVTSAQKNPTAFYLCASSFFGTGRLTERNTEAFFGQGTRLTVV.

V usage is TRBV6-5 and J usage is TRBJ1-1; D is unclear. Trimming cost V 5 bases and J 1 base, with 8 bases left between them. Germline V gene sequence: CDR1 MNHEY, CDR2 SVGAGI. This CDR3 has 13 amino acids. The CDR3 DNA reads as TGTGCCAGCAGTAGGACCCAGAACACTGAAGCTTTCTTT. Residues: CASSRTQNTEAFF.